The next 32 T cell receptor beta chains were all read from a single sample in a study of cytomegalovirus exposure and HLA in healthy donors. The data were produced by immunoSEQ multiplex PCR, yet TCRdb's version contains in-frame clones alone and is incomplete. The sample has 82,000 or so clones, roughly 95% seen once; the top ten hold around 0.69%. The specimen sequenced was PBMCs. The receptors derive from a woman between 18 and 29 years old in good health and CMV-seronegative.

The V call is TRBV7-2, the J call TRBJ2-5; 9 positions match TRBD2. J was trimmed by 4 bases and V by 5 bases; bases with no gene match: 8. Germline V lookup: CDR1 SGHTA, CDR2 FQGNSA. The CDR3 loop spans 15 amino acids. In DNA, the CDR3 is TGTGCCAGCAGCCAATGGGGGCGGGAGGGAGAGACCCAGTACTTC. It is translated as CASSQWGREGETQYF.

The V gene is TRBV7-2, the J gene TRBJ2-7, with a tentative D call TRBD2 (6 bases). Germline V gene sequence: CDR1 SGHTA, CDR2 FQGNSA. Trimming cost V 1 base and J 1 base, with 11 bases left between them. The CDR3 is made up of 15 amino acids. CDR3 residues: CASSLVGGDSYEQYF. CDR3 coding DNA: TGTGCCAGCAGCTTAGTGGGCGGGGATTCCTACGAGCAGTACTTC.

The chain carries TRBV19 and TRBJ2-1; D is perhaps TRBD2 (6 bases). V lost 5 bases, J lost 8 bases, and 13 bases lay in between. The CDR3 totals 13 residues. Germline loops: CDR1 LNHDA, CDR2 SQIVND (reference sequence). CDR3 loop: CASSAGTADEQFF. The CDR3 nucleotides read TGTGCCAGTAGTGCAGGGACTGCAGATGAGCAGTTCTTC.

The chain joins TRBV19 to TRBJ1-2, with 8 bases matching TRBD1. This CDR3 region has 17 residues. CDR1 is LNHDA and CDR2 is SQIVND in the germline V gene (reference sequence). V dropped 1 base and J dropped 6; count of bases not matched to a gene: 13. The chain's CDR3 is CASSIAIPWDRMDGYTF. CDR3 bases: TGTGCCAGTAGTATAGCAATACCTTGGGACAGGATGGATGGCTACACCTTC.

This chain connects TRBV12-5 to TRBJ2-2, with 10 nucleotides matching TRBD1. The V gene end was trimmed by 4 bases and the J gene end by 3 bases; junction bases not matched to a gene: 8. The CDR3 length is 17 residues. The germline V gene encodes CDR1 LGHNT and CDR2 FRNRAP. CDR3 DNA sequence: TGTGCTAGTGGTTACACCGGGACAGGGGCTGACACCGGGGAGCTGTTTTTT. This codes for CASGYTGTGADTGELFF.

J is TRBJ2-7 and V is TRBV19; D perhaps matches TRBD1 (6 bases). With 5 bases removed from V and 3 bases from J, the gap between germline ends came to 17 bases. From germline, CDR1 is LNHDA and CDR2 SQIVND (reference sequence). The CDR3 has 15 amino acids. For the CDR3, the DNA is TGTGCCAGTAGTCCCGTCTCGACAGGAGTCTACGAGCAGTACTTC. This encodes CASSPVSTGVYEQYF. Variable domain in full (rest from reference TRBV19 and TRBJ2-7): DGGITQSPKYLFRKEGQNVTLSCEQNLNHDAMYWYRQDPGQGLRLIYYSQIVNDFQKGDIAEGYSVSREKKESFPLTVTSAQKNPTAFYLCASSPVSTGVYEQYFGPGTRLTVT.

The chain uses TRBV6-6 and TRBJ2-5; TRBD1 agrees at 9 bases. The CDR3 spans 13 residues. Germline assignment: CDR1 MNHNY and CDR2 SVGAGI (reference sequence). The V gene end was trimmed by 6 bases and the J gene end by 11 bases; junction bases not matched to a gene: 10. This CDR3 reads CASRSRDRVSQYF. DNA for the CDR3: TGTGCCAGCAGGTCCCGGGACAGGGTTTCTCAGTACTTC.

The V gene is TRBV13, the J gene TRBJ2-1; no firm D call. Trimming shortened V by 5 bases and J by 5 bases, and 10 bases separated the two germline ends. This CDR3 comprises 13 residues. Germline V gives CDR1 PRHDT, CDR2 FYEKMQ (reference sequence). As DNA, the CDR3 is TGTGCCAGCAGCGCAACACACAACAATGAGCAGTTCTTC. This gives the protein CASSATHNNEQFF.

V gene TRBV19 combines with J gene TRBJ1-2; possible D gene TRBD1, 5 bases. V was cut by 3 bases and J by 4 bases, with 9 bases left in between. CDR3 length: 13 amino acids. CDR1 and CDR2 (germline): LNHDA, SQIVND (reference sequence). DNA of the CDR3: TGTGCCAGTAGTATTTTAGGGGCCTATGGCTACACCTTC. This gives the protein CASSILGAYGYTF.

V gene TRBV7-2 combines with J gene TRBJ2-5; 7 bases are a match to TRBD2. The length of the CDR3 is 14 residues. CDR1 SGHTA and CDR2 FQGNSA come from the germline V gene. Trimming at V came to 1 base and at J to 5 bases, leaving 4 bases not matched to a gene. This CDR3 is CASSLDSGRETQYF. CDR3 DNA: TGTGCCAGCAGCTTAGATAGCGGGCGGGAGACCCAGTACTTC.

The V and J genes are TRBV7-2 and TRBJ2-7; a possible D gene is TRBD2 (5 bases). Germline CDR1 is SGHTA and CDR2 is FQGNSA. The V end lost 2 bases, the J end lost 4 bases, and 21 bases lay between the germline ends. This CDR3 is 17 amino acids long. CDR3 sequence: CASSLRRSNGRGYEQYF. The DNA for the CDR3 is TGTGCCAGCAGCTTACGGCGATCGAATGGGAGAGGGTACGAGCAGTACTTC.

J is TRBJ1-5 and V is TRBV5-6; D is unresolved. Trimming pared 0 bases from V and 4 bases from J, leaving 5 bases between. CDR3 length: 13 residues. Germline V gives CDR1 SGHDT, CDR2 YYEEEE. The CDR3 loop is CASSLGLNQPQHF. The CDR3 DNA follows: TGTGCCAGCAGCTTGGGGCTTAATCAGCCCCAGCATTTT. Based on the CDR3 plus reference TRBV5-6 and TRBJ1-5, the full variable domain is DAGVTQSPTHLIKTRGQQVTLRCSPKSGHDTVSWYQQALGQGPQFIFQYYEEEERQRGNFPDRFSGHQFPNYSSELNVNALLLGDSALYLCASSLGLNQPQHFGDGTRLSIL.

V and J are TRBV19 and TRBJ1-5; maybe TRBD1 (5 bases). V was clipped by 1 base and J by 1 base, with 11 bases between them. The germline CDR1 and CDR2 sequences are LNHDA and SQIVND (reference sequence). This CDR3 has 16 amino acids. CDR3 residues: CASSIVRQPSNQPQHF. CDR3 nucleotides: TGTGCCAGTAGTATAGTGCGACAGCCCAGCAATCAGCCCCAGCATTTT.

About this clone: The same CDR3 can be traced to other DNA sequences in this sample. The chain couples TRBV19 to TRBJ1-1; a weak D match, TRBD1 (5 bases). This CDR3 is built from 13 residues. Per the germline V gene, CDR1 is LNHDA and CDR2 is SQIVND (reference sequence). V lost 3 bases and J 2 bases, leaving 7 bases between the germline ends. CDR3 protein: CASSIQGNTEAFF. In nucleotides, the CDR3 is TGTGCCAGTAGTATCCAGGGAAACACTGAAGCTTTCTTT. Complete variable domain (other parts from reference TRBV19 and TRBJ1-1): DGGITQSPKYLFRKEGQNVTLSCEQNLNHDAMYWYRQDPGQGLRLIYYSQIVNDFQKGDIAEGYSVSREKKESFPLTVTSAQKNPTAFYLCASSIQGNTEAFFGQGTRLTVV.

The V gene is TRBV7-2, the J gene TRBJ2-7; D not certain. This CDR3 spans 12 amino acids. V lost 1 base and J lost 7, with 8 bases in between. CDR1 is SGHTA, CDR2 FQGNSA, per germline. DNA of the CDR3: TGTGCCAGCAGCTTAGATTCGTTAGAGCAGTACTTC. As protein: CASSLDSLEQYF.

The chain is built from TRBV11-3 and TRBJ2-2, with TRBD1 matching over 7 bases. The CDR3 length is 15 residues. The V gene's germline CDR1 is SGHNT and CDR2 YENEEA. Losses at the gene ends were 1 base for V and 5 bases for J; bases not matched to a gene: 4. The CDR3 loop reads CASSLGDSRTGELFF. For the CDR3, the DNA is TGTGCCAGCAGCTTAGGGGACAGTAGGACCGGGGAGCTGTTTTTT.

Concerning this clone itself: This specimen includes other DNA sequences encoding the same CDR3. This sequence joins TRBV29-1 and TRBJ1-2, with TRBD1 matching 10 bases. Trimming cost V 6 bases and J 2 bases; bases outside gene matches: 0. Germline V lookup: CDR1 SQVTM, CDR2 ANQGSEA. This CDR3 has 12 amino acids. CDR3 sequence (DNA): TGCAGCGTGGACAGGGGGAACTATGGCTACACCTTC. Translated, it gives CSVDRGNYGYTF.

The CDR3 DNA follows: TGCGCCAGCAGTGAAGATTGGGGGGTAAGCAATGAGCAGTTCTTC. Its translation: CASSEDWGVSNEQFF. The chain recombines TRBV10-1 with TRBJ2-1, with D maybe TRBD2 (6 bases). The germline CDR1 and CDR2 sequences are WNHNN and SYGVQD (reference sequence). This CDR3 is built from 15 residues. Trimming removed 3 bases from V and 6 bases from J, with 15 bases in between.

The rearrangement links TRBV6-5 to TRBJ2-1, with TRBD2 identical over 8 bases. This CDR3 is 14 amino acids long. Trimming at V came to 7 bases and at J to 6 bases, leaving 8 bases not matched to a gene. Germline V gene lookup returns CDR1 MNHEY and CDR2 SVGAGI. Here the CDR3 DNA reads TGTGCCAGCATCCCCGGGACTAGGAGCAATGAGCAGTTCTTC. Translated: CASIPGTRSNEQFF.

The rearrangement links TRBV5-4 to TRBJ2-3; 7 nucleotides match TRBD1. J gave up 2 bases and V 5 bases, and 8 bases lay outside the gene matches. Germline V lookup: CDR1 SGHNT, CDR2 YYREEE (reference sequence). This CDR3 spans 15 amino acids. CDR3 residues: CASSNGQVSTDTQYF. DNA for the CDR3: TGTGCCAGCAGTAACGGACAGGTTTCCACAGATACGCAGTATTTT.

This rearrangement joins TRBV18 to TRBJ1-1, with 9 nucleotides matching TRBD1. Trimming cost V 4 bases and J 6 bases; bases outside gene matches: 6. The germline V gene has CDR1 KGHSH and CDR2 LQKENI. The CDR3 runs 14 residues. CDR3 DNA: TGTGCCAGCTCACACCTTACAGGGGGCCCTGAAGCTTTCTTT. It encodes CASSHLTGGPEAFF.

This CDR3 reads CASKTSGRAVGKTQYF. The CDR3 region has the DNA TGTGCCAGCAAGACTAGCGGGAGGGCCGTAGGAAAGACCCAGTACTTC. The chain combines TRBV28 with TRBJ2-5, with 14 bases identical to TRBD2. The germline CDR1 and CDR2 sequences are MDHEN and SYDVKM. The CDR3 has 16 amino acids. V gave up 7 bases and J gave up 6 bases; unmatched junction bases: 10.

The chain uses TRBV5-1 and TRBJ2-1; possible D gene TRBD2, 6 bases. Trimming removed 10 bases from V and 3 bases from J, with 17 bases in between. The CDR3 covers 14 residues. Germline V CDR1 and CDR2: SGHRS, YFSETQ. The DNA for the CDR3 is TGCGCCCCAACCGGACTAAACGACTACAATGAGCAGTTCTTC. Translating it yields CAPTGLNDYNEQFF.

This clone was seen just once. The chain uses TRBV5-4 and TRBJ2-1, with TRBD2 identical over 8 bases. Germline CDR1 is SGHNT and CDR2 is YYREEE (reference sequence). CDR3 length: 17 residues. V lost 4 bases to trimming and J lost 7 bases; unmatched junction nucleotides: 16. This chain's CDR3 is CASSPVGLSGRGNEQFF. DNA for the CDR3: TGTGCCAGCAGCCCGGTTGGCTTGAGCGGGAGAGGTAATGAGCAGTTCTTC. The full variable domain, its missing parts supplied by reference TRBV5-4 and TRBJ2-1, is ETGVTQSPTHLIKTRGQQVTLRCSSQSGHNTVSWYQQALGQGPQFIFQYYREEENGRGNFPPRFSGLQFPNYSSELNVNALELDDSALYLCASSPVGLSGRGNEQFFGPGTRLTVL.

J is TRBJ2-1 and V is TRBV4-3, with TRBD2 matching 8 bases. Trimming cost V 3 bases and J 8 bases; bases outside gene matches: 9. The CDR3 totals 15 residues. The V gene's germline CDR1 is LGHNA and CDR2 YSLEER. CDR3 coding DNA: TGCGCCAGCAGCCAGCGGGGGGCCCTTGTTTATGAGCAGTTCTTC. The encoded protein is CASSQRGALVYEQFF.

The rearrangement joins TRBV6-6 to TRBJ2-7, with unresolved D. The V end was cut by 7 bases, the J end by 2 bases, with 9 bases between. CDR3 length equals 12 residues. The V gene's germline CDR1 is MNHNY and CDR2 SVGAGI (reference sequence). The CDR3 protein is CASTPSPYEQYF. Here the CDR3 DNA reads TGTGCCAGCACCCCGTCCCCCTACGAGCAGTACTTC.

The sample holds one count of this clone. The CDR3 DNA reads as TGTGCCAGTAGCAATTGGGGACAGGGGGCGGAAAAACTGTTTTTT. Its translation is CASSNWGQGAEKLFF. The V gene is TRBV19, the J gene TRBJ1-4; the match to TRBD1 covers 12 bases. This CDR3 spans 15 amino acids. The ends lost 6 bases at V and 8 bases at J; junction bases unmatched: 7. Germline loops: CDR1 LNHDA, CDR2 SQIVND (reference sequence).

The V and J genes are TRBV18 and TRBJ1-2; TRBD1 matches 10 bases. This CDR3 has 17 amino acids. Germline CDR1 KGHSH, CDR2 LQKENI. The trim removed 3 bases at V and 3 bases at J, leaving 10 bases unmatched. The CDR3 DNA reads as TGTGCCAGCTCACCCCCCCCTCCGGGACAGGGGCACTATGGCTACACCTTC. Translated, it gives CASSPPPPGQGHYGYTF.

The chain uses TRBV6-1 and TRBJ1-1, with 7 bases fitting TRBD1. Germline V gene sequence: CDR1 MNHNS, CDR2 SASEGT. With V trimmed by 5 bases and J by 4 bases, 7 bases remained unmatched. This CDR3 is built from 14 residues. CDR3 nucleotides: TGTGCCAGCAGTCTGGGACAGTGGCGCACTGAAGCTTTCTTT. Translating it yields CASSLGQWRTEAFF.

This chain uses TRBV5-1 with TRBJ1-1; 9 nucleotides agree with TRBD1. After removal of 0 bases from V and 0 bases from J, the junction contained 3 bases not matched to a gene. CDR3 length equals 16 residues. Per the germline V gene, CDR1 is SGHRS and CDR2 is YFSETQ. This chain's CDR3 is CASSLGRTGVNTEAFF. The CDR3 nucleotides are TGCGCCAGCAGCTTGGGTAGGACAGGGGTGAACACTGAAGCTTTCTTT. The full variable domain, with the rest looked up from reference TRBV5-1 and TRBJ1-1, is KAGVTQTPRYLIKTRGQQVTLSCSPISGHRSVSWYQQTPGQGLQFLFEYFSETQRNKGNFPGRFSGRQFSNSRSEMNVSTLELGDSALYLCASSLGRTGVNTEAFFGQGTRLTVV.

This clone was detected once. CDR3 residues: CASSLAETGGYTF. In DNA, the CDR3 is TGCGCCAGCAGCTTGGCCGAGACAGGGGGCTACACCTTC. The chain uses TRBV5-1 and TRBJ1-2; 7 positions agree with TRBD1. CDR1 SGHRS and CDR2 YFSETQ come from the germline V gene. V was clipped by 0 bases and J by 8 bases; unmatched bases: 4. The CDR3 is 13 amino acids. The variable domain in full, with the rest retrieved from reference TRBV5-1 and TRBJ1-2, is KAGVTQTPRYLIKTRGQQVTLSCSPISGHRSVSWYQQTPGQGLQFLFEYFSETQRNKGNFPGRFSGRQFSNSRSEMNVSTLELGDSALYLCASSLAETGGYTFGSGTRLTVV.

J is TRBJ1-5 and V is TRBV4-1; D may be TRBD1 (6 bases). The CDR3 has 15 residues. V was cut by 0 bases and J by 5 bases, with 11 bases left in between. The V gene's germline CDR1 is MGHRA and CDR2 YSYEKL. The CDR3 bases are TGCGCCAGCAGCCAAGATAGGACAGTTTATCAGCCCCAGCATTTT. It specifies CASSQDRTVYQPQHF.